This T cell receptor (beta chain) was recovered during a study of human thymus T cells. The V gene's germline CDR1 is GTSNPN and CDR2 SVGIG (reference sequence). Trimming pared 0 bases from V and 1 base from J, leaving 3 bases between. The CDR3 is 12 amino acids. Profiled with immunoSEQ multiplex PCR; TCRdb holds only in-frame clones, not every one. The repertoire holds some 57,000 clones, with approximately 93% as singletons. Study-wide results and caveats: Blood and thymic repertoires both appeared biased in V and J gene usage.

Among the donors, all were healthy Finnish infants having corrective surgery for congenital heart defects. An approximately 0.5-1 mL peripheral blood aliquot was taken intraoperatively from four of eight donors. Blood DNA came from all available leukocytes, not a fixed cell number. This clone has more than one count but fewer than ten. Its antigen is undetermined. Sample: blood. The receptor comes from a boy younger than two with a congenital heart defect but otherwise immunologically healthy. The chain has TRBV30 and TRBJ1-1; D remains unclear. DNA of the CDR3: TGTGCCTGGAGTGTAAGGAACACTGAAGCTTTCTTT. Translation gives CAWSVRNTEAFF.